Following are 6 T cell receptor beta chains from one sample sequenced in a study of blood T cell repertoires in COVID-19. Sequenced by immunoSEQ multiplex PCR; TCRdb stores in-frame clones only, minus some. This table holds approximately 280,000 clones, 75% to 90% found once. What was sequenced was peripheral blood. These receptors all stem from a woman aged 60 to 75 with acute or convalescent COVID-19.

The chain links TRBV7-2 to TRBJ1-2, with 7 nucleotides matching TRBD1. CDR3 length equals 14 residues. The germline gives CDR1 SGHTA, CDR2 FQGNSA. V trimming: 2 bases; J trimming: 7 bases; junction bases outside the gene matches: 7. The CDR3 here is CASSLSAQGIGYTF. CDR3 nucleotides: TGTGCCAGCAGCTTATCGGCACAGGGGATTGGCTACACCTTC.

The V call is TRBV7-8, the J call TRBJ2-1, with 8 bases that match TRBD1. Germline CDR1 is SGHVS and CDR2 is FQNEAQ. This CDR3 has 15 residues. J was trimmed by 6 bases and V by 8 bases; bases with no gene match: 12. This CDR3 reads CASRLRSGGFNEQFF. CDR3 sequence (DNA): TGTGCCAGCCGCCTTAGGTCAGGGGGCTTCAATGAGCAGTTCTTC.

This chain joins TRBV2 and TRBJ2-5, with TRBD2 identical over 13 bases. The CDR3 loop spans 14 amino acids. The germline CDR1 and CDR2 sequences are SNHLY and FYNNEI. V shed 9 bases and J 3 bases; nucleotides not matched to a gene: 4. DNA of the CDR3: TGTGCCAGTGCCGGGACTAGCGGGAAAGAGACCCAGTACTTC. This codes for CASAGTSGKETQYF.

This clone has only a few counts. CDR3 region: CASGLAPLNSYGYTF. As DNA, the CDR3 is TGTGCCAGTGGACTGGCCCCGTTAAATTCCTATGGCTACACCTTC. The genes are TRBV19 and TRBJ1-2; no firm D call. The V gene's germline CDR1 is LNHDA and CDR2 SQIVND (reference sequence). Trimming pared 8 bases from V and 4 bases from J, leaving 20 bases between. CDR3 length equals 15 residues.

The chain has TRBV6-5 and TRBJ2-3, with TRBD1 identical over 8 bases. Germline loops: CDR1 MNHEY, CDR2 SVGAGI. This CDR3 is built from 15 residues. After removal of 4 bases from V and 2 bases from J, the junction contained 5 bases not matched to a gene. The CDR3 region is CASSSTGAFTDTQYF. In nucleotides, the CDR3 is TGTGCCAGCAGTTCGACAGGGGCCTTCACAGATACGCAGTATTTT.

This clone was counted only a few times. The chain joins TRBV5-8 to TRBJ2-1, with D perhaps matching TRBD2 (6 bases). With 4 bases removed from V and 0 bases from J, the gap between germline ends came to 17 bases. CDR3 size: 17 residues. In germline, CDR1 is SGHTS, CDR2 YDEGEE. The CDR3 loop reads CASSRGAGRASYNEQFF. In DNA, the CDR3 is TGTGCCAGCAGCAGGGGAGCCGGGAGAGCCTCCTACAATGAGCAGTTCTTC.